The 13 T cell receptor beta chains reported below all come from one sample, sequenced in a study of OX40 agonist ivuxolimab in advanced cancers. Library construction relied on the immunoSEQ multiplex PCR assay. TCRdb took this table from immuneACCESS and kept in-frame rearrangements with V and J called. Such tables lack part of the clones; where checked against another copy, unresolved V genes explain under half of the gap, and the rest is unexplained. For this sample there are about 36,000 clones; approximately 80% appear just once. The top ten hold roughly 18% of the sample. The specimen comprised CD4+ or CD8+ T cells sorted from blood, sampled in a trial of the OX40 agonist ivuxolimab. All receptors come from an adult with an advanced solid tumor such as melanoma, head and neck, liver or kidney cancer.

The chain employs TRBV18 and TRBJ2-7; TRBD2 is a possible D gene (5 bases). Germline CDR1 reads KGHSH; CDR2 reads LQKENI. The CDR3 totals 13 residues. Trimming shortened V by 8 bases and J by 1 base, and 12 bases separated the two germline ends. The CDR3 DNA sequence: TGTGCCAGCCGGTCGTGGAGGTCCTACGAGCAGTACTTC. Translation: CASRSWRSYEQYF.

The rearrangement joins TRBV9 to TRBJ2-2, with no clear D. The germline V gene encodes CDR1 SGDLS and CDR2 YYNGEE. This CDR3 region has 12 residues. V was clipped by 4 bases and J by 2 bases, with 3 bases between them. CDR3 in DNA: TGTGCCAGCAGCTATAACACCGGGGAGCTGTTTTTT. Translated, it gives CASSYNTGELFF.

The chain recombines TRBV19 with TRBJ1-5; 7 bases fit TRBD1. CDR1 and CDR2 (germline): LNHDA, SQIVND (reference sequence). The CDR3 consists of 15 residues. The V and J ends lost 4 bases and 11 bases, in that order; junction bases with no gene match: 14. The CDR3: CASSTLEGAATSQHF. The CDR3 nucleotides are TGTGCCAGTAGTACCCTTGAGGGGGCCGCCACGTCCCAGCATTTT.

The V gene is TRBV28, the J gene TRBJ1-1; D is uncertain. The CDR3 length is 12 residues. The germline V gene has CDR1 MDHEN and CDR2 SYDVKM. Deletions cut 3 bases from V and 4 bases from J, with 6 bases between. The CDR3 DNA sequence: TGTGCCAGCAGTTTCCCTGGCACTGAAGCTTTCTTT. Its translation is CASSFPGTEAFF.

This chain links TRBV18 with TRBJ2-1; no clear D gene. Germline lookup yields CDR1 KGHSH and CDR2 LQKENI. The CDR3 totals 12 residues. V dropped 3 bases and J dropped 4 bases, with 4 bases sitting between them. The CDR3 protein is CASSPGYNEQFF. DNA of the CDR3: TGTGCCAGCTCACCGGGATACAATGAGCAGTTCTTC. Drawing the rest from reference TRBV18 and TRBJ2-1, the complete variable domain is NAGVMQNPRHLVRRRGQEARLRCSPMKGHSHVYWYRQLPEEGLKFMVYLQKENIIDESGMPKERFSAEFPKEGPSILRIQQVVRGDSAAYFCASSPGYNEQFFGPGTRLTVL.

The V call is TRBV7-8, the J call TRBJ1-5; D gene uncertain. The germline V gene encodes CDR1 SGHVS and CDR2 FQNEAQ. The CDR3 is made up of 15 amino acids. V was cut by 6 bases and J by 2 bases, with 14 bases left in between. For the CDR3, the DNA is TGTGCCAGCAGTGGGCAACCGTATGGCAATCAGCCCCAGCATTTT. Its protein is CASSGQPYGNQPQHF.

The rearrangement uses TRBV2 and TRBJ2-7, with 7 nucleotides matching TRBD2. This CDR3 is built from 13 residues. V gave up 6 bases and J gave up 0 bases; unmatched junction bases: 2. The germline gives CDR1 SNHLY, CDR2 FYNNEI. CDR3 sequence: CASRGGSSYEQYF. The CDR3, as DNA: TGTGCCAGCAGGGGCGGGAGCTCCTACGAGCAGTACTTC. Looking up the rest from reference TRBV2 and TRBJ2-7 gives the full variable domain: EPEVTQTPSHQVTQMGQEVILRCVPISNHLYFYWYRQILGQKVEFLVSFYNNEISEKSEIFDDQFSVERPDGSNFTLKIRSTKLEDSAMYFCASRGGSSYEQYFGPGTRLTVT.

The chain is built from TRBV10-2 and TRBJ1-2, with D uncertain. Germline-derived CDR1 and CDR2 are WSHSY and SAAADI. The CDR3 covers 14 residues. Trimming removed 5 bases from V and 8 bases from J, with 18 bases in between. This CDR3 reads CASSPSREPVGYTF. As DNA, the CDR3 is TGCGCCAGCAGTCCGTCCCGGGAGCCTGTGGGCTACACCTTC.

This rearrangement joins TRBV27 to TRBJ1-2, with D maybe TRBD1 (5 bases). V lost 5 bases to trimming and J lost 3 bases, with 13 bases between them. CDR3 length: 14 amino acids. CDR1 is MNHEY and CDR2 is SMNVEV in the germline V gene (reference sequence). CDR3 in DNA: TGTGCCAGCAGTCCAACAGGTATCGACTATGGCTACACCTTC. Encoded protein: CASSPTGIDYGYTF.

In DNA, the CDR3 is TGTGCCAGCAGTCAAATGCGGACTAGCGGGGGCTGGGTGCGAGATACGCAGTATTTT. Its protein is CASSQMRTSGGWVRDTQYF. The chain combines TRBV28 with TRBJ2-3; TRBD2 matches 13 bases. Germline V gene sequence: CDR1 MDHEN, CDR2 SYDVKM. The V segment lost 5 bases and the J segment 5 bases; nucleotides outside the gene matches: 16. The CDR3 length is 19 residues.

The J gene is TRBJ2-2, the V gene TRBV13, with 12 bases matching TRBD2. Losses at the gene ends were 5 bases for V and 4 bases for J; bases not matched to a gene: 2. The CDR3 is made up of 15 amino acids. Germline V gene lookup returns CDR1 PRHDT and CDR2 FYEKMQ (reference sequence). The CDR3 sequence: CASSVLAGGTGELFF. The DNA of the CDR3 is TGTGCCAGCAGCGTACTAGCGGGGGGCACCGGGGAGCTGTTTTTT.

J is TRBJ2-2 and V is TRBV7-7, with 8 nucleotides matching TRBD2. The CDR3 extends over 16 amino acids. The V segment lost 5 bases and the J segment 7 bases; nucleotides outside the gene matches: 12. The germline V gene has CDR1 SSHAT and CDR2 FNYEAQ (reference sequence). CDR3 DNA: TGTGCCAGCAGCCCTCGTGATAGCGGGAAGATCGGGGAGCTGTTTTTT. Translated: CASSPRDSGKIGELFF.

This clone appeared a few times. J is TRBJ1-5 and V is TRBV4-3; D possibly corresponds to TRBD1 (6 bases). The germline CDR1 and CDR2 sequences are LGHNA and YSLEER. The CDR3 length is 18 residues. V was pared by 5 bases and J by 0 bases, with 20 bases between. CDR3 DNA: TGCGCCAGCAGCTCAGGGGAACTGTGTAATCCTAGCAATCAGCCCCAGCATTTT. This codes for CASSSGELCNPSNQPQHF.